Listed here are 2 T cell receptor beta chains from one sample, sequenced in a study of blood T cells in healthy people across ages (dated by TCRdb to the mid-2010s). Library preparation employed 5' RACE. For sequencing, an Illumina HiSeq 2500 was employed. The second PCR ran for about 6 to 12 cycles and used a J-beta primer mix along with a sample-barcoded 5' primer. The raw public reads went through TCRdb reprocessing: fastp at Q25, MiXCR clone calling, in-frame beta chains kept. Here each entry gathers all rows of one CDR3 protein and keeps the most common genes and DNA. Across this sample there are 650,000 to 1,000,000 distinct CDR3 sequences, with under 40% seen only once. The leading ten clones occupy about an eighth of the sample. The sample comprised blood. The receptors stem from a man aged 18 to 30 in good health.

The CDR3 protein is CASSRGGGSDEQFF. In DNA, the CDR3 is TGTGCCAGCAGCCGCGGGGGGGGTAGCGATGAGCAGTTCTTC. The chain recombines TRBV7-9 with TRBJ2-1; 9 bases map to TRBD2. Germline values: CDR1 SEHNR, CDR2 FQNEAQ (reference sequence). The CDR3 runs 14 residues. The J segment lost 8 bases and the V segment lost 5 bases, leaving 7 bases of the junction unmatched.

This clonotype showed up just a few times. The J gene is TRBJ2-7, the V gene TRBV9, with D tentatively TRBD1 or TRBD2 (5 bases each). The CDR3 is 16 residues long. Germline assignment: CDR1 SGDLS and CDR2 YYNGEE. V was trimmed by 4 bases and J by 2 bases, leaving 19 bases between them. The CDR3 DNA is TGTGCCAGCAGCCCAGACCTGGGACGGGCAACCTACGAGCAGTACTTC. It specifies CASSPDLGRATYEQYF. The entire variable domain, with the rest obtained from reference TRBV9 and TRBJ2-7, is as follows: DSGVTQTPKHLITATGQRVTLRCSPRSGDLSVYWYQQSLDQGLQFLIQYYNGEERAKGNILERFSAQQFPDLHSELNLSSLELGDSALYFCASSPDLGRATYEQYFGPGTRLTVT.